This T cell receptor beta chain was recorded in a study of T cell responses to AZD1222 COVID-19 vaccine (dated by TCRdb to the early 2020s). A note on the overall study: Because spike-specific TCR depth and breadth did not differ between the two schedules, AZD1222 recipients who got a second dose at roughly 4 weeks were pooled with those who got a second dose at roughly 12 weeks. Trial participants were enrolled by age into 18-55, 56-69 and 70-plus year subgroups, with approximately 160, 26 and 62 TCR-sequenced participants respectively. A total of 240 or so trial participants underwent TCR sequencing, of whom about 200 had received two doses of AZD1222 and around 26 had received two doses of the MenACWY control vaccine. The research as a whole found: The whole spike protein was spanned by vaccine-associated CD4 TCRs, and dominant responses were seen in regions 160-218 and 743-854. Spike-specific TCR breadth and depth rose significantly after two AZD1222 doses compared with day 0 and with MenACWY recipients. Conclusions about previously exposed vaccinees are limited because only six or seven AZD1222 recipients were SARS-CoV-2 seropositive at baseline. The 56-69-year group was small, and its depth increase did not reach significance, likely because of low power. Participants were mostly white British, with more females than males. The authors suggested clonal diversity may have been underestimated. Because no day 14 peak-response samples were available, repertoires were characterized only after the peak T cell response. Reportedly, almost half of the unique spike-specific TCRs recognized epitopes lying outside the regions that are mutated in the B.1.351 and B.1.1.7 variants.

The germline V gene (reference sequence) sets CDR1 to GTSNPN and CDR2 to SVGIG. The trim is 4 bases for V and 3 bases for J, with a gap of 21 bases between the germline ends. Inclusive of the bounding cysteine and phenylalanine, the CDR3 is 16 residues long. Only the CDR3 portion is preserved as DNA: 48 bases, with reading frame beginning at the first base. The CDR3 regions of human TCRbeta chains were subjected to immunosequencing. The paper's data handling went like this. TCRs in the repertoires were compared against a reference library of SARS-CoV-2-specific TCRs that had been generated with the MIRA antigen-specificity platform. Breadth was defined as the fraction of unique TCRs that were SARS-CoV-2-associated, and depth was defined as the fraction of total T cells that were SARS-CoV-2-associated. Using the MIRA data, each spike-specific TCR was mapped to the spike region that the TCR reacts to and placed in a CD4 or CD8 class. Log10-transformed breadth and depth values were compared by one-way ANOVA with Sidak's multiple comparisons tests. Here the immuneACCESS table is served through TCRdb, limited to in-frame sequences with V and J called. Missing clones are a known gap in these copies; in checked studies unresolved V genes cover under half, and the rest lacks a known reason. V, J and clone size reflect that table, while D and trimming were determined from the DNA. Within this sample are more than 85,000 clones, with about 90% of them counted one time only. Approximately 5% of the sample rests with the top ten.

This clone was detected only once. Its antigen specificity is not known. No base qualities exist here, and no much larger clone lies one base off it. The time point label, read with the paper, signifies: baseline before first vaccination. Vaccinee samples were obtained from the UK trials COV001 and COV002, which included a single-blind randomized controlled phase 2/3 trial of AZD1222 (ChAdOx1 nCoV-19) in healthy adults. Trial participant PBMC samples were collected at day 0 and day 28 after the second dose for TCRbeta chain sequencing. The chain joins TRBV30 to TRBJ1-2, and perhaps TRBD1 as D gene, on 5 matching bases. This receptor was identified in an adult in good health. This specimen was peripheral blood, taken on day 0 of AZD1222 vaccination. CDR3 loop: CAWNHMGRLNHYGYTF. The DNA is TGTGCCTGGAATCATATGGGACGGCTGAACCACTATGGCTACACCTTC.